Listed here are 27 T cell receptor beta chains from one sample, sequenced in a study of cytomegalovirus exposure and HLA in healthy donors. The study ran its PCR with 60 Vbeta and 13 Jbeta primers. Produced via immunoSEQ multiplex PCR; TCRdb's table is partial and in-frame only. The repertoire table contains over 120,000 clones. The sample taken for sequencing was PBMCs. These receptor sequences come from a male donor in good health and CMV-seronegative.

This chain uses TRBV29-1 with TRBJ2-1; 7 nucleotides agree with TRBD2. The CDR3 covers 14 residues. Germline V CDR1 and CDR2: SQVTM, ANQGSEA. After removal of 4 bases from V and 6 bases from J, the junction contained 9 bases not matched to a gene. In DNA form, the CDR3 reads TGCAGCGTTGCAGGACTAGGTGGGGGCAATGAGCAGTTCTTC. Its protein is CSVAGLGGGNEQFF.

This chain uses TRBV4-3 with TRBJ1-1; no clear D. CDR3 length equals 14 residues. The V end was cut by 1 base, the J end by 7 bases, with 13 bases between. The germline V gene has CDR1 LGHNA and CDR2 YSLEER. In DNA, the CDR3 is TGCGCCAGCAGCCAAGGAGGGAAGGCCATTGAAGCTTTCTTT. It translates to CASSQGGKAIEAFF.

This sequence joins TRBV5-1 and TRBJ1-1; 8 nucleotides match TRBD1. Per germline, CDR1 SGHRS and CDR2 YFSETQ. The trim removed 1 base at V and 1 base at J, leaving 9 bases unmatched. The CDR3 is 17 amino acids. CDR3 region: CASSLKSGGTSNTEAFF. The CDR3 DNA reads TGCGCCAGCAGCTTGAAATCAGGGGGCACCTCGAACACTGAAGCTTTCTTT.

V and J are TRBV30 and TRBJ1-1; TRBD1 matches at 8 bases. J was trimmed by 2 bases and V by 3 bases; bases with no gene match: 2. Germline CDR1 and CDR2: GTSNPN and SVGIG (reference sequence). The CDR3 is made up of 13 amino acids. In nucleotides, the CDR3 is TGTGCCTGGAGGGGGACAGGAAACACTGAAGCTTTCTTT. Its translation is CAWRGTGNTEAFF.

The CDR3 spells CASSGATGQGYTF. The CDR3, as DNA: TGTGCCAGCAGTGGGGCGACAGGCCAAGGCTACACCTTC. The V call is TRBV6-1, the J call TRBJ1-2, with D possibly being TRBD1 (6 bases). CDR1 is MNHNS and CDR2 is SASEGT in the germline V gene. CDR3 length: 13 residues. Between the trimmed V and J ends, which lost 4 bases and 8 bases, there was a span of 14 bases.

The chain joins TRBV15 to TRBJ2-2; 7 positions agree with TRBD1. The CDR3 has 15 residues. Germline CDR1 is LNHNV and CDR2 is YYDKDF (reference sequence). With 4 bases clipped from V and 8 bases from J, the junction kept 10 bases outside the gene matches. CDR3 DNA sequence: TGTGCCACCAGCATCGGAGACAGGGTTGAAGGGGAGCTGTTTTTT. Its protein is CATSIGDRVEGELFF.

The chain is built from TRBV30 and TRBJ1-5, with 9 bases fitting TRBD1. Germline V gene sequence: CDR1 GTSNPN, CDR2 SVGIG (reference sequence). CDR3 length equals 13 residues. V shed 5 bases and J 1 base; nucleotides not matched to a gene: 0. The CDR3 coding sequence is TGTGCCTGGGGGACAGGGAGCAATCAGCCCCAGCATTTT. Its protein is CAWGTGSNQPQHF. Full variable domain (remainder filled in from reference TRBV30 and TRBJ1-5): SQTIHQWPATLVQPVGSPLSLECTVEGTSNPNLYWYRQAAGRGLQLLFYSVGIGQISSEVPQNLSASRPQDRQFILSSKKLLLSDSGFYLCAWGTGSNQPQHFGDGTRLSIL.

This chain connects TRBV5-1 to TRBJ2-7; 10 bases align to TRBD1. Losses at the gene ends were 1 base for V and 4 bases for J; bases not matched to a gene: 5. The germline CDR1 and CDR2 sequences are SGHRS and YFSETQ. CDR3 size: 15 residues. The CDR3, as DNA: TGCGCCAGCAGCTTGAGGGACAGGGGTTCTTACGAGCAGTACTTC. Amino acids: CASSLRDRGSYEQYF.

This chain links TRBV19 with TRBJ1-5; a possible D gene is TRBD1 (6 bases). The CDR3 extends over 16 amino acids. Germline CDR1 reads LNHDA; CDR2 reads SQIVND (reference sequence). Trimming removed 3 bases at V and 9 bases at J, with 21 bases between. For the CDR3, the DNA is TGTGCCAGTAGTATCTCCTCAGGGGTCTTAGGGTCGCCCCAGCATTTT. It specifies CASSISSGVLGSPQHF.

This chain uses TRBV4-1 with TRBJ2-1, with 7 bases identical to TRBD2. The V gene end was trimmed by 1 base and the J gene end by 2 bases; junction bases not matched to a gene: 2. This CDR3 comprises 15 residues. Per germline, CDR1 MGHRA and CDR2 YSYEKL. CDR3 residues: CASSQGGTTYNEQFF. DNA for the CDR3: TGCGCCAGCAGCCAAGGAGGGACTACCTACAATGAGCAGTTCTTC.

CDR3 amino acids: CAWSTSARKGEQFF. Written as DNA, the CDR3 is TGTGCCTGGAGTACTAGCGCACGAAAGGGCGAGCAGTTCTTC. This chain uses TRBV30 with TRBJ2-1; 7 bases fit TRBD2. The germline gives CDR1 GTSNPN, CDR2 SVGIG (reference sequence). V shed 2 bases, J shed 10 bases, and the junction held 11 bases outside the gene matches. The CDR3 has 14 residues.

The chain uses TRBV7-3 and TRBJ2-5, with 12 nucleotides matching TRBD2. Germline lookup yields CDR1 SGHTA and CDR2 FQGTGA. V shed 5 bases, J shed 5 bases, and the junction held 3 bases outside the gene matches. This CDR3 comprises 14 residues. CDR3: CASSRLAGVETQYF. Written as DNA, the CDR3 is TGTGCCAGCAGCCGACTAGCGGGGGTTGAGACCCAGTACTTC.

The chain joins TRBV7-2 to TRBJ2-7, with D possibly being TRBD1 (6 bases). Germline assignment: CDR1 SGHTA and CDR2 FQGNSA. The CDR3 sequence is 14 residues long. Trimming stripped 1 base from V and 3 bases from J, with 10 bases between. As DNA, the CDR3 is TGTGCCAGCAGCTTAGGAGGGGGAAGCTACGAGCAGTACTTC. It translates to CASSLGGGSYEQYF.

This chain connects TRBV27 to TRBJ2-7; 7 bases line up with TRBD2. The trim removed 4 bases at V and 0 bases at J, leaving 6 bases unmatched. CDR1 and CDR2 (germline): MNHEY, SMNVEV (reference sequence). This CDR3 region has 15 residues. The CDR3 reads CASSSPGGSSYEQYF. In DNA, the CDR3 is TGTGCCAGCAGTTCTCCCGGGGGGAGCTCCTACGAGCAGTACTTC.

The V gene is TRBV10-2, the J gene TRBJ1-1; the D gene is possibly TRBD1 (6 bases). In germline, CDR1 is WSHSY, CDR2 SAAADI. The CDR3 consists of 13 residues. V shed 5 bases and J shed 1 base, with 8 bases lying between them. CDR3 protein: CASSHRENTEAFF. Here the CDR3 DNA reads TGCGCCAGCAGTCACAGGGAGAACACTGAAGCTTTCTTT.

The CDR3 bases are TGCGCCAGCAGCCCCGGGGACATATTGGGGAAAGAGACCCAGTACTTC. Translation gives CASSPGDILGKETQYF. V gene TRBV5-1 combines with J gene TRBJ2-5; D possibly corresponds to TRBD1 (6 bases). Germline-derived CDR1 and CDR2 are SGHRS and YFSETQ. V dropped 4 bases and J dropped 3 bases, with 19 bases sitting between them. The CDR3 has 16 amino acids.

The rearrangement joins TRBV6-5 to TRBJ1-1; D may be TRBD1 (5 bases). The V gene's germline CDR1 is MNHEY and CDR2 SVGAGI. The CDR3 has 14 amino acids. Trimming took off 2 bases at V and 5 bases at J, with 12 bases between the two ends. CDR3 in amino acids: CASSYGGVGTEAFF. As DNA, the CDR3 is TGTGCCAGCAGTTACGGGGGGGTGGGAACTGAAGCTTTCTTT.

This chain links TRBV7-9 with TRBJ1-1; D is perhaps TRBD1 (6 bases). CDR3 length: 16 amino acids. Germline V gene data show CDR1 as SEHNR and CDR2 as FQNEAQ (reference sequence). Trimming shortened V by 1 base and J by 3 bases, and 15 bases separated the two germline ends. This chain's CDR3 is CASSLGDRIEDTEAFF. In DNA, the CDR3 is TGTGCCAGCAGCTTAGGTGACAGGATTGAAGACACTGAAGCTTTCTTT. Drawing the rest from reference TRBV7-9 and TRBJ1-1, the complete variable domain is DTGVSQNPRHKITKRGQNVTFRCDPISEHNRLYWYRQTLGQGPEFLTYFQNEAQLEKSRLLSDRFSAERPKGSFSTLEIQRTEQGDSAMYLCASSLGDRIEDTEAFFGQGTRLTVV.

This chain joins TRBV30 and TRBJ2-7, with D maybe TRBD1 (5 bases). V lost 1 base and J 9 bases, leaving 10 bases between the germline ends. Per the germline V gene, CDR1 is GTSNPN and CDR2 is SVGIG (reference sequence). CDR3 length: 11 residues. The CDR3, as DNA: TGTGCCTGGAGTGCATCAGGGTGGCAGTACTTC. Translation: CAWSASGWQYF.

The chain is built from TRBV30 and TRBJ2-7; 11 bases align to TRBD1. This CDR3 is 16 amino acids long. CDR1 is GTSNPN, CDR2 SVGIG, per germline (reference sequence). The junction had 4 bases not matched to a gene; V was cut back by 0 bases and J by 0 bases. CDR3 region: CAWSVWGTGGSYEQYF. The CDR3 DNA reads TGTGCCTGGAGTGTATGGGGGACAGGGGGCTCCTACGAGCAGTACTTC.

J is TRBJ1-1 and V is TRBV18; no firm D call. Germline V lookup: CDR1 KGHSH, CDR2 LQKENI. The CDR3 consists of 14 residues. The V end was cut by 3 bases, the J end by 1 base, with 9 bases between. For the CDR3, the DNA is TGTGCCAGCTCACCGTCAGGAAGGAACACTGAAGCTTTCTTT. It is translated as CASSPSGRNTEAFF.

This chain joins TRBV7-7 and TRBJ2-2, with 13 bases matching TRBD2. Germline values: CDR1 SSHAT, CDR2 FNYEAQ (reference sequence). This CDR3 is 17 amino acids long. The J segment lost 5 bases and the V segment lost 5 bases, leaving 8 bases of the junction unmatched. This CDR3 reads CASSPGLAGVMTGELFF. The CDR3 nucleotides are TGTGCCAGCAGCCCAGGACTAGCGGGAGTTATGACCGGGGAGCTGTTTTTT.

The chain uses TRBV7-2 and TRBJ2-7, with 14 bases that match TRBD2. Germline lookup yields CDR1 SGHTA and CDR2 FQGNSA. This CDR3 spans 15 amino acids. V was clipped by 5 bases and J by 6 bases; unmatched bases: 6. CDR3 sequence: CASSQGLAGESEQYF. CDR3 DNA: TGTGCCAGCAGCCAGGGACTAGCGGGAGAATCCGAGCAGTACTTC.

The rearrangement uses TRBV9 and TRBJ1-2; D is uncertain. The germline V gene encodes CDR1 SGDLS and CDR2 YYNGEE. The CDR3 is 14 amino acids. The V gene lost 0 bases and the J gene lost 9 bases, with 15 bases spanning the gap. In DNA, the CDR3 is TGTGCCAGCAGCGTAGGGGCCGCGTTGTCTAGCTACACCTTC. It encodes CASSVGAALSSYTF.

The chain is built from TRBV7-9 and TRBJ1-5; the match to TRBD1 covers 7 bases. This CDR3 contains 16 residues. V lost 4 bases and J lost 4; bases outside the gene matches: 10. In germline, CDR1 is SEHNR, CDR2 FQNEAQ (reference sequence). In nucleotides, the CDR3 is TGTGCCAGCAGCTCGAACCGACAGGGAAGGAATCAGCCCCAGCATTTT. Residues: CASSSNRQGRNQPQHF.

The chain joins TRBV11-2 to TRBJ1-6; the D gene is possibly TRBD1 (6 bases). V was trimmed by 1 base and J by 9 bases, leaving 19 bases between them. The CDR3 length is 17 residues. In germline, CDR1 is SGHAT, CDR2 FQNNGV. CDR3 sequence reads: CASSLARGGSGASPLHF. In DNA form, the CDR3 reads TGTGCCAGCAGCTTAGCTCGAGGCGGGTCAGGGGCTTCACCCCTCCACTTT.

J is TRBJ1-1 and V is TRBV6-1; TRBD1 might be the D (6 bases). Trimming removed 8 bases from V and 1 base from J, with 14 bases in between. There are 14 residues in the CDR3. Germline CDR1 reads MNHNS; CDR2 reads SASEGT. In DNA form, the CDR3 reads TGTGCCAGCCTAAGGGGGATCACGAACACTGAAGCTTTCTTT. The encoded protein is CASLRGITNTEAFF.